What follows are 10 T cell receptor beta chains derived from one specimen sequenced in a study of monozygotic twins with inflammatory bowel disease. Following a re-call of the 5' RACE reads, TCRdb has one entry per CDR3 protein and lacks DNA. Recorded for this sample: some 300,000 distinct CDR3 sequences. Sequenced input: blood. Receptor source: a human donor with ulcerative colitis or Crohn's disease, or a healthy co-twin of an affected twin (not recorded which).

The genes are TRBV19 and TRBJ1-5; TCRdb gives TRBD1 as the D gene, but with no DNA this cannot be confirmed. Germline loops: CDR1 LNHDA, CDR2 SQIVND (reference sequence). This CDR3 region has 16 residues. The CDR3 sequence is CASSRSMGPGIQPQHF.

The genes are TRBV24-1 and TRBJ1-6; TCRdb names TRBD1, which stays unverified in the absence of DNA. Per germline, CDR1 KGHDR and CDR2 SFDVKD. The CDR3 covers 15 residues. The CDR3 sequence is CATSDFKGANSPLHF.

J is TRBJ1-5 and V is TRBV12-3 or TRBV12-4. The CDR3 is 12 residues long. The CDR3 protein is CASKWGDQPQHF.

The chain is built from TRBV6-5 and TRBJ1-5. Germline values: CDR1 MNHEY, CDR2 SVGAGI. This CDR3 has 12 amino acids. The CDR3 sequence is CASGNSNQPQHF.

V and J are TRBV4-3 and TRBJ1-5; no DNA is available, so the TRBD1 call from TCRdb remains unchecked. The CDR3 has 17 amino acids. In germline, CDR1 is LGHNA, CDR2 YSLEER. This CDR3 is CASSQDLTGRHNQPQHF.

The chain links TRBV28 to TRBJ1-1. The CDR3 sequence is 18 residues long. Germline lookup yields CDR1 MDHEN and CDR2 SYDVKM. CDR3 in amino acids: CASSPPEGPREGNTEAFF.

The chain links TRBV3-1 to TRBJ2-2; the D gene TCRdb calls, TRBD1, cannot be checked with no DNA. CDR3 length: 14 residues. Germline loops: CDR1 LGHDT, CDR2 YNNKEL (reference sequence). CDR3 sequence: CASSHWDRTGELFF.

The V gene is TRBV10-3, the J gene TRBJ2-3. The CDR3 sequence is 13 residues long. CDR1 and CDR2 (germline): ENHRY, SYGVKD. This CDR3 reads CAIQLRNLDTQYF.

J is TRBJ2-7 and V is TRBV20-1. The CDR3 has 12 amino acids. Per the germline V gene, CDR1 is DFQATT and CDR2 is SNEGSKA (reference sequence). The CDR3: CSASHREYEQYF.

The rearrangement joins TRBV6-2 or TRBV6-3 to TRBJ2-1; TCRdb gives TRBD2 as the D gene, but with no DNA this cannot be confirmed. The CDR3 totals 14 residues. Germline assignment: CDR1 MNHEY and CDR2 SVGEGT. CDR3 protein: CASGGGLGNNEQFF.